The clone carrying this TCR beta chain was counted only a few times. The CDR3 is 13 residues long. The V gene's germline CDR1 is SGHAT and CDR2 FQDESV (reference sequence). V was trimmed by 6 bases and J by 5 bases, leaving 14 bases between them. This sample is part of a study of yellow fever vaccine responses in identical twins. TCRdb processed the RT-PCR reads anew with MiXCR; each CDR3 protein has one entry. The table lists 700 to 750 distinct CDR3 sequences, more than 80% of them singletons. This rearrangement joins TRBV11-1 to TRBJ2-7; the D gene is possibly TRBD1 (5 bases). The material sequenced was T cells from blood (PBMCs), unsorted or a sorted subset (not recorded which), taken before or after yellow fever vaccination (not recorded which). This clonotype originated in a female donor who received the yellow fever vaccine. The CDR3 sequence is CASSFQGLDEQYF. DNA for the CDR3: TGTGCCAGCAGTTTTCAGGGTTTGGACGAGCAGTACTTC. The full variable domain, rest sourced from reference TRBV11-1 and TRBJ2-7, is EAEVAQSPRYKITEKSQAVAFWCDPISGHATLYWYRQILGQGPELLVQFQDESVVDDSQLPKDRFSAERLKGVDSTLKIQPAELGDSAMYLCASSFQGLDEQYFGPGTRLTVT.